The 16 T cell receptor beta chains in this list originate from one sample, sequenced in a study of cytomegalovirus exposure and HLA in healthy donors. 60 Vbeta and 13 Jbeta primers were used in PCR. Some clones are missing from TCRdb's copy, which holds only in-frame ones; the method was immunoSEQ multiplex PCR. The sample carries some 250,000 clones, 82% recorded once. Sequencing was performed on PBMCs. The receptors were sampled from a woman in her thirties or forties in good health and CMV-seropositive.

The J gene is TRBJ2-3, the V gene TRBV5-6; TRBD2 matches at 8 bases. The V gene's germline CDR1 is SGHDT and CDR2 YYEEEE. The junction had 5 bases not matched to a gene; V was cut back by 1 base and J by 1 base. This CDR3 is built from 16 residues. The chain's CDR3 is CASSLRSTSGTDTQYF. CDR3 coding DNA: TGTGCCAGCAGCTTGCGGTCGACTAGCGGCACAGATACGCAGTATTTT.

The chain carries TRBV5-1 and TRBJ2-5; D is uncertain. CDR3 length: 14 amino acids. CDR1 is SGHRS, CDR2 YFSETQ, per germline. V shed 4 bases and J shed 1 base, with 11 bases lying between them. Written as DNA, the CDR3 is TGCGCCAGCAGCCTGGCCGTCCTCCAAGAGACCCAGTACTTC. Translation: CASSLAVLQETQYF.

This clone was picked up a small number of times. This chain links TRBV15 with TRBJ2-3, with TRBD2 matching 13 bases. V shed 5 bases, J shed 5 bases, and the junction held 7 bases outside the gene matches. The germline CDR1 and CDR2 sequences are LNHNV and YYDKDF (reference sequence). This CDR3 has 16 amino acids. This chain's CDR3 is CATSVGLAGVVDTQYF. CDR3 sequence (DNA): TGTGCCACCAGCGTTGGACTAGCGGGGGTGGTAGATACGCAGTATTTT.

Regarding this clone: Other DNA variants within this sample encode the same CDR3. This chain joins TRBV6-6 and TRBJ1-1; TRBD1 is a possible D gene (6 bases). The V end was cut by 4 bases, the J end by 11 bases, with 17 bases between. CDR1 is MNHNY and CDR2 is SVGAGI in the germline V gene (reference sequence). CDR3 length: 13 amino acids. In DNA, the CDR3 is TGTGCCAGCAGTTCTGCACGGACAGTTGAGGCTTTCTTT. It is translated as CASSSARTVEAFF.

CDR3 sequence: CASSLSPAGRIQAFF. CDR3 nucleotides: TGTGCCAGCAGTTTATCTCCGGCAGGGCGAATTCAAGCTTTCTTT. This chain links TRBV27 with TRBJ1-1; D is perhaps TRBD1 (5 bases). CDR1 is MNHEY and CDR2 is SMNVEV in the germline V gene (reference sequence). Deletions cut 0 bases from V and 9 bases from J, with 17 bases between. CDR3 length: 15 residues.

The chain uses TRBV2 and TRBJ1-1; 8 bases are shared with TRBD1. CDR3 length: 15 residues. J gave up 1 base and V 6 bases, and 7 bases lay outside the gene matches. Looked up from germline, CDR1 is SNHLY and CDR2 is FYNNEI. The CDR3 is CASRTDRAKNTEAFF. The CDR3 DNA sequence: TGTGCCAGCAGAACGGACAGGGCGAAGAACACTGAAGCTTTCTTT.

J is TRBJ2-3 and V is TRBV4-2; the D is unclear. From germline, CDR1 is LGHNA and CDR2 YNFKEQ. CDR3 size: 12 residues. Trimming took 3 bases from V and 5 from J, leaving 6 bases between them. The CDR3 DNA sequence: TGTGCCAGCAGCCAGACTGTAGATACGCAGTATTTT. Its translation: CASSQTVDTQYF.

The sample holds a few counts of this clone. V gene TRBV11-2 combines with J gene TRBJ1-2; D gene ambiguous. Trimming took off 5 bases at V and 5 bases at J, with 15 bases between the two ends. This CDR3 has 14 residues. CDR1 and CDR2 from the germline V gene are SGHAT and FQNNGV. The CDR3 region has the DNA TGTGCCAGCAGCCTCCCCTTTCCCGTTTATGGCTACACCTTC. It is translated as CASSLPFPVYGYTF.

A note on this clone: Other DNA sequences from this sample encode an identical CDR3 as well. The chain employs TRBV18 and TRBJ1-4; the D is unclear. The CDR3 totals 13 residues. Germline lookup yields CDR1 KGHSH and CDR2 LQKENI. The V and J ends lost 3 bases and 4 bases respectively, with 6 bases between them. CDR3 residues: CASSPGVNEKLFF. In DNA, the CDR3 is TGTGCCAGCTCACCGGGCGTTAATGAAAAACTGTTTTTT.

V gene TRBV6-1 combines with J gene TRBJ1-3; D uncertain. Trimming shortened V by 7 bases and J by 3 bases, and 10 bases separated the two germline ends. The germline V gene has CDR1 MNHNS and CDR2 SASEGT. The CDR3 is 13 amino acids. CDR3 sequence reads: CASNWGDGNTIYF. The CDR3 DNA follows: TGTGCCAGCAACTGGGGAGATGGAAACACCATATATTTT.

This chain joins TRBV9 and TRBJ1-4, with D perhaps TRBD1 (5 bases). The ends were cut back, 0 bases at V and 1 base at J, with 10 bases in the middle. This CDR3 is built from 16 residues. From germline, CDR1 is SGDLS and CDR2 YYNGEE. CDR3 sequence reads: CASSVEGVLTNEKLFF. CDR3 sequence (DNA): TGTGCCAGCAGCGTAGAAGGGGTCCTAACTAATGAAAAACTGTTTTTT. The complete variable domain, with remaining parts taken from reference TRBV9 and TRBJ1-4, reads DSGVTQTPKHLITATGQRVTLRCSPRSGDLSVYWYQQSLDQGLQFLIQYYNGEERAKGNILERFSAQQFPDLHSELNLSSLELGDSALYFCASSVEGVLTNEKLFFGSGTQLSVL.

V is TRBV7-9 and J is TRBJ1-1; TRBD1 matches at 9 bases. The CDR3 has 17 amino acids. CDR1 and CDR2 from the germline V gene are SEHNR and FQNEAQ (reference sequence). V dropped 5 bases and J dropped 0; count of bases not matched to a gene: 10. In DNA, the CDR3 is TGTGCCAGCAGCGAGGGACAGGGTAGAACCATGAACACTGAAGCTTTCTTT. Protein sequence: CASSEGQGRTMNTEAFF.

The V call is TRBV7-2, the J call TRBJ2-1; tentative D call: TRBD2 (5 bases). Trimming pared 5 bases from V and 7 bases from J, leaving 21 bases between. Germline CDR1 reads SGHTA; CDR2 reads FQGNSA. This CDR3 has 16 amino acids. In nucleotides, the CDR3 is TGTGCCAGCAGCCGGCCGGCTAGCTCATTTGGGAATGAGCAGTTCTTC. Amino acid sequence: CASSRPASSFGNEQFF.

V gene TRBV7-9 combines with J gene TRBJ1-2, with D perhaps TRBD1 (5 bases). This CDR3 has 15 amino acids. Germline CDR1 SEHNR, CDR2 FQNEAQ (reference sequence). Trimming took 3 bases from V and 0 from J, leaving 11 bases between them. The CDR3 loop reads CASSLGYRTNYGYTF. The CDR3 nucleotides are TGTGCCAGCAGCTTGGGTTACAGGACTAACTATGGCTACACCTTC.

Comment on this clone: Other DNA sequences of this sample code for an identical CDR3. This chain uses TRBV25-1 with TRBJ2-1, with 9 bases matching TRBD2. The CDR3 contains 16 residues. Looked up from germline, CDR1 is MGHDK and CDR2 is SYGVNS. V gave up 3 bases and J gave up 7 bases; unmatched junction bases: 10. The CDR3 DNA follows: TGTGCCAGCAGTGAGGGGGAAGCGGGAGGCTATAATGAGCAGTTCTTC. Translating gives CASSEGEAGGYNEQFF.

The gene calls are TRBV5-1 and TRBJ1-1; D possibly corresponds to TRBD1 (6 bases). V dropped 3 bases and J dropped 0 bases, with 33 bases sitting between them. CDR3 length: 22 residues. The germline gives CDR1 SGHRS, CDR2 YFSETQ. The CDR3 here is CASSSTLQGAASYEKMNTEAFF. Here the CDR3 DNA reads TGCGCCAGCAGCTCTACCCTACAGGGAGCTGCAAGTTATGAGAAGATGAACACTGAAGCTTTCTTT.